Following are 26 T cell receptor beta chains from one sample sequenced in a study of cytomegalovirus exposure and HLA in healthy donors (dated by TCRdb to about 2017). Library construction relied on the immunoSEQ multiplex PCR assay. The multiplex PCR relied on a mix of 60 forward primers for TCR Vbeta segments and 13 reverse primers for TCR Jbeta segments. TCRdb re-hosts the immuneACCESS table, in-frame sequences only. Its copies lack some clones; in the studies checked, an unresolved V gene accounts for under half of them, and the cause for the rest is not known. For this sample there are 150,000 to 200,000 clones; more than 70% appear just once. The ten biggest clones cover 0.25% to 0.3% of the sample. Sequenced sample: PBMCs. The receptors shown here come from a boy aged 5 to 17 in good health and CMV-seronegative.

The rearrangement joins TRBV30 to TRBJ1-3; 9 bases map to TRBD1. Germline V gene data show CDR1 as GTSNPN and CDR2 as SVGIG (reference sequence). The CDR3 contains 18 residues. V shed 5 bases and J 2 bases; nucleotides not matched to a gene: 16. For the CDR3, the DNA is TGTGCCTGGTCTTTCGGACAGGGGAGTATGGGAGCTGGAAACACCATATATTTT. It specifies CAWSFGQGSMGAGNTIYF.

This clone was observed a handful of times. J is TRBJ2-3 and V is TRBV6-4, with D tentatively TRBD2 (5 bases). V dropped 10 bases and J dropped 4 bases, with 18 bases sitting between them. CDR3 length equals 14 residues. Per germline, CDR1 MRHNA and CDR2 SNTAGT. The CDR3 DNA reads TGTGCCACTAAGGCCGGGAAATGGGCAGATACGCAGTATTTT. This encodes CATKAGKWADTQYF.

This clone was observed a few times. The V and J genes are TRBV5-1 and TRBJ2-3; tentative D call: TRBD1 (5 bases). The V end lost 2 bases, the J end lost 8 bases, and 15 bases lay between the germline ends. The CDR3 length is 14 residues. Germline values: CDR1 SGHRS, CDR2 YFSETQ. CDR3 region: CASSFQAQESTQYF. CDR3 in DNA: TGCGCCAGCAGCTTCCAAGCACAGGAGAGTACGCAGTATTTT.

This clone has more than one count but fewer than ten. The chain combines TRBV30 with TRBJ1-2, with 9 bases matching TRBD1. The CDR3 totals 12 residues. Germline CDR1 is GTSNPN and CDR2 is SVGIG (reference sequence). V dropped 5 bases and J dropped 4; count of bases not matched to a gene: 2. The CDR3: CAWGGQGYGYTF. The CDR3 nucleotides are TGTGCCTGGGGGGGACAGGGCTATGGCTACACCTTC.

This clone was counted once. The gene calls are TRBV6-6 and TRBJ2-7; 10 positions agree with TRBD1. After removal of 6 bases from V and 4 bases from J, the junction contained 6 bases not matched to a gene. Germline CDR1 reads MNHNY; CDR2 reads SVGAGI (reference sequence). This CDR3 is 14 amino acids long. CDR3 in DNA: TGTGCCAGCAGCTGGACAGGGGGTCAATACGAGCAGTACTTC. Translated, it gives CASSWTGGQYEQYF.

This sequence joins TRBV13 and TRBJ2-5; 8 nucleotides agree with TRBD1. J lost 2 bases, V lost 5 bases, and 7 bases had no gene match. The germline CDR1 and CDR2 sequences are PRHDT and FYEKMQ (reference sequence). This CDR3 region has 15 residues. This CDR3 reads CASSASGTGQETQYF. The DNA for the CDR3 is TGTGCCAGCAGCGCCTCCGGGACAGGTCAAGAGACCCAGTACTTC.

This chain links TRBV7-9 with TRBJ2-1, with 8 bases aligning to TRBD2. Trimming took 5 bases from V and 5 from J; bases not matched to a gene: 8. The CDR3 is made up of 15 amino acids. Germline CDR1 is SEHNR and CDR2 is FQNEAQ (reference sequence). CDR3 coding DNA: TGTGCCAGCAGCGCGAGCGGGAGTGGTAACAATGAGCAGTTCTTC. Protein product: CASSASGSGNNEQFF.

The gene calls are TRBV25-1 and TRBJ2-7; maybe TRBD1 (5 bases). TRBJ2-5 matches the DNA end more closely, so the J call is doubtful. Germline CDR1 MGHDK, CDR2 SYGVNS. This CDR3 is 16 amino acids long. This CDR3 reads CASSEGRVGRQETQYF. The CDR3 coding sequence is TGTGCCAGCAGTGAAGGCAGGGTAGGGCGGCAAGAGACCCAGTACTTC.

In DNA form, the CDR3 reads TGTGCCAGCAGCGTTAAGCCACGGGTCGGTGTTGGTGAAAAACTGTTTTTT. Its protein is CASSVKPRVGVGEKLFF. The chain combines TRBV5-6 with TRBJ1-4, with D unclear. V was trimmed by 4 bases and J by 7 bases, leaving 23 bases between them. This CDR3 region has 17 residues. Germline assignment: CDR1 SGHDT and CDR2 YYEEEE.

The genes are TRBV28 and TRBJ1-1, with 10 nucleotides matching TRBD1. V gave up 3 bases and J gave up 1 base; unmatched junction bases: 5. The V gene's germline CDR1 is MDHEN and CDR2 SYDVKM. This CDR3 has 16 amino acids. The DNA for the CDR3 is TGTGCCAGCAGTTTTCGTCGGGACAGGGGGAACACTGAAGCTTTCTTT. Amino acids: CASSFRRDRGNTEAFF.

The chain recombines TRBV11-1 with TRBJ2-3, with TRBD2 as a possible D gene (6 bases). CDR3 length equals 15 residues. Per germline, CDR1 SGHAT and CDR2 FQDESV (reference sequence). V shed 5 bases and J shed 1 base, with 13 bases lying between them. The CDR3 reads CASSPRERGTDTQYF. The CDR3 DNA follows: TGTGCCAGCAGCCCTCGGGAGAGGGGCACAGATACGCAGTATTTT.

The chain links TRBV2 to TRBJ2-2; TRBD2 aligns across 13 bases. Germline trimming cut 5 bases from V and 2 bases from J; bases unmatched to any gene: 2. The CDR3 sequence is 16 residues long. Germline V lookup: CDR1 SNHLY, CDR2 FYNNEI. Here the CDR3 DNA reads TGTGCCAGCAGTAGACTAGCGGGAGGCAACACCGGGGAGCTGTTTTTT. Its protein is CASSRLAGGNTGELFF.

The CDR3 DNA is TGTGCCAGCAGTACCGATGGGGGGTTGAGCACTGAAGCTTTCTTT. This translates into CASSTDGGLSTEAFF. The chain uses TRBV5-4 and TRBJ1-1, with D possibly TRBD1 on 5 matching bases. This CDR3 has 15 residues. Trimming removed 5 bases at V and 4 bases at J, with 18 bases between. The germline gives CDR1 SGHNT, CDR2 YYREEE (reference sequence).

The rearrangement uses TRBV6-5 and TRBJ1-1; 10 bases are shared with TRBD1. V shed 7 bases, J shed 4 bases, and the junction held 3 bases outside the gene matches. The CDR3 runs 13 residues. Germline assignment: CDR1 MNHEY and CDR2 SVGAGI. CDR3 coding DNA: TGTGCCAGCATAGGACAGGGGGGCACTGAAGCTTTCTTT. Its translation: CASIGQGGTEAFF.

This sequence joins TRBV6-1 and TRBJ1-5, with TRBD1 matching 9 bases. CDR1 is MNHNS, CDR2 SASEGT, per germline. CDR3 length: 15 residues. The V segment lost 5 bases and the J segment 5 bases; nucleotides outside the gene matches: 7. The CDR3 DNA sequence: TGTGCCAGCAGTAAACGGGACAGGGCTGATCAGCCCCAGCATTTT. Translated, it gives CASSKRDRADQPQHF.

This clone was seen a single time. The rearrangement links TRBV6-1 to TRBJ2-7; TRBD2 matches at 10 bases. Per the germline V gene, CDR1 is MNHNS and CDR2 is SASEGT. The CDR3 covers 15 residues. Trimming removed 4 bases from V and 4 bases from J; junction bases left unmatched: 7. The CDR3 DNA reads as TGTGCCAGCAGTGCCAGCGGGGGGGCTAGTTACGAGCAGTACTTC. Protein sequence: CASSASGGASYEQYF.

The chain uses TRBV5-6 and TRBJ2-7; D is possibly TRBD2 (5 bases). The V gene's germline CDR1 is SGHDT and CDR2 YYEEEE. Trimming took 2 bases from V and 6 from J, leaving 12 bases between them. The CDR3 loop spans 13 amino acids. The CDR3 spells CASSFRGYREQYF. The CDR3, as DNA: TGTGCCAGCAGCTTTAGAGGGTATCGCGAGCAGTACTTC.

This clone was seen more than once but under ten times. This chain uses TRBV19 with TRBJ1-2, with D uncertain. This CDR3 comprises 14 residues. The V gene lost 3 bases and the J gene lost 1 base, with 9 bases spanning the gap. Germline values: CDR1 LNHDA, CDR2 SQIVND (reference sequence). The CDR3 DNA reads TGTGCCAGTAGTATGTACAGCTATAACTATGGCTACACCTTC. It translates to CASSMYSYNYGYTF.

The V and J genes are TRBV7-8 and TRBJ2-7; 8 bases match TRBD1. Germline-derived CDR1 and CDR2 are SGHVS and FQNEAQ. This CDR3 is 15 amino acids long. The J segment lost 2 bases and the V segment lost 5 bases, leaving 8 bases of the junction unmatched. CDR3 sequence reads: CASSPSRTGTYEQYF. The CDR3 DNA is TGTGCCAGCAGCCCCTCCCGGACAGGGACCTACGAGCAGTACTTC.

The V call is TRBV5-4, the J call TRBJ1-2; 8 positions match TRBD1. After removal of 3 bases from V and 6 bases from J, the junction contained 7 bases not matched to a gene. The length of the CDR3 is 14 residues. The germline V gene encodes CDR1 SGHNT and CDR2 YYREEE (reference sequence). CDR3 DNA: TGTGCCAGCAGCTCCAGGCAGGGGGCAGATGGCTACACCTTC. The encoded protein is CASSSRQGADGYTF.

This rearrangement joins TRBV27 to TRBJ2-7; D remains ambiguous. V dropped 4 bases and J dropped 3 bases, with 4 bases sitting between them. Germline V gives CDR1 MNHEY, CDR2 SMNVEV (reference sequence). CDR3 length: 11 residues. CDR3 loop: CASSSFYEQYF. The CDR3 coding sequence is TGTGCCAGCAGTTCCTTCTACGAGCAGTACTTC.

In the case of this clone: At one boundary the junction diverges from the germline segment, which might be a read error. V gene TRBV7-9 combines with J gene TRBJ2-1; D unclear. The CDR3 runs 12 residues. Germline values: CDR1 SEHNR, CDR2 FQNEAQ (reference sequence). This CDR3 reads CSSSLADNEQFF. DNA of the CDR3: TGTTCCAGCAGCTTAGCCGACAATGAGCAGTTCTTC.

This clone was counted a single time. CDR3 sequence reads: CASSYQPEGYTF. The DNA of the CDR3 is TGTGCCAGCAGCTACCAACCTGAGGGCTACACCTTC. The V and J genes are TRBV5-5 and TRBJ1-2; D remains ambiguous. CDR3 length: 12 amino acids. CDR1 is SGHKS, CDR2 YYEKEE, per germline (reference sequence). Trimming stripped 3 bases from V and 8 bases from J, with 11 bases between.

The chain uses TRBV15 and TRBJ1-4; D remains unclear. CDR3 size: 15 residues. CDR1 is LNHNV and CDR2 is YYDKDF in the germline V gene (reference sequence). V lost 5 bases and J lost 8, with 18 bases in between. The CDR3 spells CATSSNLPSLEKLFF. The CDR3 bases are TGTGCCACCAGCTCAAATCTCCCGAGTTTAGAAAAACTGTTTTTT.

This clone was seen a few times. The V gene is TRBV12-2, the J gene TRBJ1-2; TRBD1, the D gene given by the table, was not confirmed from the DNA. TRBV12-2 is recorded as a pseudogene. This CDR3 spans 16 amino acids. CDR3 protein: CASRTFPGQGNYGYTF. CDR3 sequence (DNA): TGTGCAAGTCGTACGTTCCCGGGACAGGGGAACTATGGCTACACCTTC.

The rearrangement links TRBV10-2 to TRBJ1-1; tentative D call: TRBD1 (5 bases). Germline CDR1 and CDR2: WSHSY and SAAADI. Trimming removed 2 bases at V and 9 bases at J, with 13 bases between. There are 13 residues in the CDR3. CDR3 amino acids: CASSEVGGNKAFF. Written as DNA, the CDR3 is TGCGCCAGCAGTGAGGTTGGGGGGAATAAAGCTTTCTTT.